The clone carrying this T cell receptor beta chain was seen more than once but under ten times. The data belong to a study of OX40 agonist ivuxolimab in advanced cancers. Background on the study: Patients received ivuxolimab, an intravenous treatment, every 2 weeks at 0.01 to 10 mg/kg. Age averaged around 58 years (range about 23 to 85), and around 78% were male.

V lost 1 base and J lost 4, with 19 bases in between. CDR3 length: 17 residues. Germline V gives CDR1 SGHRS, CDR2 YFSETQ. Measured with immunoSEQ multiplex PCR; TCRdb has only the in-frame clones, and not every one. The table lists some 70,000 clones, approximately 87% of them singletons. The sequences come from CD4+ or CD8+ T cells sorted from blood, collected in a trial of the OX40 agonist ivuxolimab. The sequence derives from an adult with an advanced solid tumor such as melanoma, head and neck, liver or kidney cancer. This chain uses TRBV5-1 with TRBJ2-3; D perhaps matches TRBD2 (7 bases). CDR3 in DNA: TGCGCCAGCAGCTTGAGTCTCGCGGGGGCCTCGTCAGATACGCAGTATTTT. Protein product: CASSLSLAGASSDTQYF.